This entry features one T cell receptor beta chain sequence. The antigen is undetermined. Donors comprised healthy HIV-negative adults lacking recent acute infections or vaccinations. The data were obtained in a study of shared clonotypes between healthy human individuals. About the study: Researchers assigned three CD4 naive, three CD4 memory, two CD8 naive and one CD8 memory plate to each donor. Whole-study results and caveats: Exclusively blood specimens were collected; tissue repertoires likely differ. Non-shared clonotypes had lower generation probabilities than clonotypes shared by all four sorted-subset donors.

The repertoire was sequenced with immunoSEQ multiplex PCR; TCRdb's copy has only in-frame clones and lacks some. The sample yields about 1.5 million clones, 95% to 99% seen once. CDR1 SNHLY and CDR2 FYNNEI come from the germline V gene. The CDR3 consists of 18 residues. Trimming took 3 bases from V and 2 from J, leaving 20 bases between them. The sample consisted of naive CD4+ T cells sorted from blood. Documented subset: CD45RA+ positively selected. The V gene is TRBV2, the J gene TRBJ2-1; D call uncertain. The source is a man aged 30 to 45 in good health. The CDR3 protein is CASSETNNLRKPYNEQFF. The CDR3 nucleotides read TGTGCCAGCAGTGAGACCAATAACCTGAGAAAACCCTACAATGAGCAGTTCTTC.